The present T cell receptor (beta chain) was sequenced within a study of shared clonotypes between healthy human individuals. Germline CDR1 reads SGHDT; CDR2 reads YYEEEE. The CDR3 runs 16 residues. Trimming cost V 5 bases and J 6 bases; bases outside gene matches: 11. Memory CD4+ cells were the fraction left after CD45RA+ naive selection. Evenly divided among several immunoSEQ plates was the genomic DNA of each subset. The protocol was immunoSEQ multiplex PCR, while the TCRdb copy is restricted to in-frame clones and leaves out a portion. The table records some 2.4 million clones, 93% of them present only once.

This chain uses TRBV5-6 with TRBJ1-6, with 7 bases aligning to TRBD1. The source material was naive CD4+ T cells from PBMCs. Noted subset: CD45RA+ positively selected. This clonotype was sampled from a young man in good health. Some clones in this sample may be carry-over from other donors' samples. The CDR3, as DNA: TGTGCCAGCAGTTTCCTTTACAGGGGAGCTAATTCACCCCTCCACTTT. This translates into CASSFLYRGANSPLHF. Filled out from reference TRBV5-6 and TRBJ1-6, the complete variable domain reads DAGVTQSPTHLIKTRGQQVTLRCSPKSGHDTVSWYQQALGQGPQFIFQYYEEEERQRGNFPDRFSGHQFPNYSSELNVNALLLGDSALYLCASSFLYRGANSPLHFGNGTRLTVT.